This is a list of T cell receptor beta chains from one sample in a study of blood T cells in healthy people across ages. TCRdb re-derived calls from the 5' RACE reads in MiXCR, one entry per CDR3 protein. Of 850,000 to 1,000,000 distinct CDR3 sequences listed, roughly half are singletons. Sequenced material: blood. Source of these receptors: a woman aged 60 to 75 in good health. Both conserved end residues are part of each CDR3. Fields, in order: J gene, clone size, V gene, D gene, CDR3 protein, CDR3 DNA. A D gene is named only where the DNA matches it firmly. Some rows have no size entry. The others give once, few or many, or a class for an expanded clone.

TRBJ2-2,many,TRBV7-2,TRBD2,CASSWGLAGVFKQDGELFF,TGTGCCAGCAGCTGGGGACTAGCGGGAGTTTTTAAACAGGACGGGGAGCTGTTTTTT
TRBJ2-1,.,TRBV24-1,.,CATSDFGPGRSGDEQFF,TGTGCCACCAGTGATTTTGGGCCGGGCCGCTCGGGGGATGAGCAGTTCTTC
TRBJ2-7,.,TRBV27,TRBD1,CASGTGGRYEQYF,TGTGCCAGCGGCACAGGGGGCAGGTACGAGCAGTACTTC
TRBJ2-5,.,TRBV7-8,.,CASSLVLMEVSGETQYF,TGTGCCAGCAGCTTAGTTCTGATGGAAGTCTCGGGAGAGACCCAGTACTTC
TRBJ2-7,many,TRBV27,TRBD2,CASSLSFRGGEQYF,TGTGCCAGCAGTTTATCCTTTCGGGGGGGGGAGCAGTACTTC
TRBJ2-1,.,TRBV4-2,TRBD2,CASSQQAGATYNEQFF,TGTGCCAGCAGCCAACAAGCGGGAGCAACCTACAATGAGCAGTTCTTC
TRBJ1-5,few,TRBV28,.,CASSLFLNQPQHF,TGTGCCAGCAGTTTATTTCTCAATCAGCCCCAGCATTTT
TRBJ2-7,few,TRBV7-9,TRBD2,CASSSRGSGNSYEQYF,TGTGCCAGCAGCTCGAGAGGAAGCGGGAACTCCTACGAGCAGTACTTC
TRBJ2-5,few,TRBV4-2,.,CASSQDREKTQYF,TGTGCCAGCAGCCAAGATCGAGAGAAGACCCAGTACTTC
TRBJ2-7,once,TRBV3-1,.,CASSLGTGAGEQYF,TGTGCCAGCAGCTTAGGGACGGGAGCCGGCGAGCAGTACTTC
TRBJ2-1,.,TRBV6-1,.,CASGTLNNEQFF,TGTGCCAGTGGGACTCTGAACAATGAGCAGTTCTTC
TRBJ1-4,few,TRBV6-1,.,CASSDGLSNEKLFF,TGTGCCAGCAGTGACGGCTTAAGTAATGAAAAACTGTTTTTT
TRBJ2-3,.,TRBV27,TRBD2,CATGTSGRLRTDTQYF,TGTGCCACCGGGACTAGCGGGAGACTTCGCACAGATACGCAGTATTTT
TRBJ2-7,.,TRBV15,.,CATSGKDYEQYF,TGTGCCACCAGCGGAAAAGATTACGAGCAGTACTTC
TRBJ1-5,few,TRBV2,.,CASSITGYSNQPQHF,TGTGCCAGCAGCATAACGGGGTATAGCAATCAGCCCCAGCATTTT
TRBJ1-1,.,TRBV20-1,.,CSASGPFYAEAFF,TGCAGTGCTTCCGGGCCCTTTTACGCTGAAGCTTTCTTT
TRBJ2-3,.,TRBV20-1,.,CSARELAARFSDTQYF,TGCAGTGCTAGAGAATTGGCGGCTAGATTTTCGGATACGCAGTATTTT
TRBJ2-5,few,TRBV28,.,CASNRGSGLRQYF,TGTGCCAGCAATCGAGGCTCAGGGTTACGGCAGTACTTC
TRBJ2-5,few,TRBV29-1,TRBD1,CSDDRAETQYF,TGCAGCGACGACAGGGCAGAGACCCAGTACTTC
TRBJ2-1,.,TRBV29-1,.,CSVEEYWELNMNEQFF,TGCAGCGTTGAAGAGTATTGGGAGTTAAACATGAATGAGCAGTTCTTC
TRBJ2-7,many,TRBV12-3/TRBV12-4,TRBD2,CASSGTSGRYEQYF,TGTGCCAGCAGCGGGACTAGCGGGAGATACGAGCAGTACTTC
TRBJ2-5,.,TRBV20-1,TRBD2,CSAPGGSLETQYF,TGCAGTGCTCCGGGGGGGAGCCTCGAGACCCAGTACTTC
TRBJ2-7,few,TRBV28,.,CATSGDLYEQYF,TGTGCCACAAGCGGAGACCTTTACGAGCAGTACTTC
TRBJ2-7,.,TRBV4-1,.,CASSQVPFVSYEQYF,TGCGCCAGCAGCCAAGTACCGTTCGTTTCCTACGAGCAGTACTTC
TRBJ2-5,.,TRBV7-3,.,CASSLGSSGRETQYF,TGTGCCAGCAGCTTAGGGAGTTCGGGAAGAGAGACCCAGTACTTC
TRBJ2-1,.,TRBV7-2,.,CASSLPGNRIEQFF,TGTGCCAGCAGCTTACCTGGCAATCGGATTGAGCAGTTCTTC
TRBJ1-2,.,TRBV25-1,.,CASSDQGWGYTF,TGTGCCAGCAGTGATCAGGGTTGGGGCTACACCTTC
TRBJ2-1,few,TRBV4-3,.,CASSQGPSHGEAYNEQFF,TGCGCCAGCAGCCAAGGCCCGAGTCATGGGGAGGCCTACAATGAGCAGTTCTTC
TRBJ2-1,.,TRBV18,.,CASSPPARGLYNEQFF,TGTGCCAGCTCACCTCCAGCCCGGGGGCTCTACAATGAGCAGTTCTTC
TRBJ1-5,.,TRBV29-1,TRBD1,CSVATGLNQPQHF,TGCAGCGTAGCGACAGGGTTGAATCAGCCCCAGCATTTT
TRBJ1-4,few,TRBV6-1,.,CASRLPDNSEKLFF,TGTGCCAGCAGGCTTCCCGACAATTCGGAAAAACTGTTTTTT
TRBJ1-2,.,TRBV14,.,CASSLRPLEAGYTF,TGTGCCAGCAGCCTAAGACCACTCGAAGCTGGCTACACCTTC
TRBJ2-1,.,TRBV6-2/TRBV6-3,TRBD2,CASSLGRAGVNEQFF,TGTGCCAGCAGCTTGGGACGAGCGGGAGTCAATGAGCAGTTCTTC